Listed below are T cell receptor beta chains from one sample, sequenced in a study of technical replicates of blood from several donors. Only in-frame clones appear in the TCRdb table, and some are missing; sequencing was by immunoSEQ multiplex PCR. The repertoire holds 85,000 to 100,000 clones, with 95% as singletons. The sample consisted of T cells isolated from PBMCs. The source of these receptors is a human donor in good health. Both conserved end residues are part of each CDR3. The order of the fields is J gene, D gene, clone size, V gene, CDR3 protein, CDR3 DNA. A D gene is named only where the DNA matches it firmly. The size field is filled for only some rows; it gives once, few, many or a size class.

j_gene: TRBJ1-3; d_gene: NA; abundance: once; v_gene: TRBV25-1; CDR3aa: CASSADRAGNTIYF; CDR3nt: TGTGCCAGCAGTGCAGACAGAGCTGGAAACACCATATATTTT
j_gene: TRBJ2-3; d_gene: TRBD1; abundance: NA; v_gene: TRBV7-6; CDR3aa: CASSLTGAAPQYF; CDR3nt: TGTGCCAGCAGCTTAACAGGGGCAGCTCCGCAGTATTTT
j_gene: TRBJ2-1; d_gene: NA; abundance: NA; v_gene: TRBV10-2; CDR3aa: CASTGVESYNEQFF; CDR3nt: TGCGCCAGCACGGGAGTCGAGTCCTACAATGAGCAGTTCTTC
j_gene: TRBJ2-1; d_gene: NA; abundance: NA; v_gene: TRBV2; CDR3aa: CASSVGLWEFF; CDR3nt: TGTGCCAGCAGTGTGGGACTGTGGGAGTTCTTC
j_gene: TRBJ1-2; d_gene: TRBD1; abundance: NA; v_gene: TRBV6-1; CDR3aa: CASSETPTGSGYGYTF; CDR3nt: TGTGCCAGCAGTGAAACTCCGACAGGGTCGGGCTATGGCTACACCTTC
j_gene: TRBJ2-1; d_gene: NA; abundance: NA; v_gene: TRBV7-9; CDR3aa: CASSLNRLLSYNEQFF; CDR3nt: TGTGCCAGCAGCTTAAACCGACTCCTCTCCTACAATGAGCAGTTCTTC
j_gene: TRBJ1-5; d_gene: NA; abundance: NA; v_gene: TRBV27; CDR3aa: CASSAYFGTISSNQPQHF; CDR3nt: TGTGCCAGCAGTGCCTACTTCGGGACTATCAGTAGCAATCAGCCCCAGCATTTT
j_gene: TRBJ1-4; d_gene: NA; abundance: NA; v_gene: TRBV6-6; CDR3aa: CASSYEGPNEKLFF; CDR3nt: TGTGCCAGCAGTTACGAGGGCCCTAATGAAAAACTGTTTTTT
j_gene: TRBJ1-2; d_gene: TRBD1; abundance: once; v_gene: TRBV12-5; CDR3aa: CASGRWGQEHYGYTF; CDR3nt: TGTGCTAGTGGCCGTTGGGGACAGGAGCACTATGGCTACACCTTC
j_gene: TRBJ2-2; d_gene: NA; abundance: NA; v_gene: TRBV4-1; CDR3aa: CASSQVRNTGELFF; CDR3nt: TGCGCCAGCAGCCAAGTCCGGAACACCGGGGAGCTGTTTTTT
j_gene: TRBJ2-7; d_gene: NA; abundance: NA; v_gene: TRBV9; CDR3aa: CASSVGSAVYEQYF; CDR3nt: TGTGCCAGCAGCGTCGGGTCGGCAGTCTACGAGCAGTACTTC
j_gene: TRBJ2-3; d_gene: TRBD1; abundance: NA; v_gene: TRBV11-2; CDR3aa: CASSNRDRGMVTQYF; CDR3nt: TGTGCCAGCAGCAACCGGGACAGGGGTATGGTTACGCAGTATTTT
j_gene: TRBJ2-7; d_gene: NA; abundance: few; v_gene: TRBV28; CDR3aa: CASSFSSYEQYF; CDR3nt: TGTGCCAGCAGTTTCAGCTCCTACGAGCAGTACTTC
j_gene: TRBJ2-5; d_gene: TRBD1; abundance: NA; v_gene: TRBV29-1; CDR3aa: CSVETSTGGWETQYF; CDR3nt: TGCAGCGTTGAAACCTCCACAGGGGGCTGGGAGACCCAGTACTTC
j_gene: TRBJ2-5; d_gene: TRBD2; abundance: NA; v_gene: TRBV5-4; CDR3aa: CASSTSGGPTTQYF; CDR3nt: TGTGCCAGCAGCACTAGCGGGGGCCCCACGACCCAGTACTTC
j_gene: TRBJ1-1; d_gene: NA; abundance: NA; v_gene: TRBV5-1; CDR3aa: CASTSEGVTEAFF; CDR3nt: TGCGCCAGCACTTCCGAGGGGGTCACTGAAGCTTTCTTT
j_gene: TRBJ1-5; d_gene: TRBD1; abundance: NA; v_gene: TRBV28; CDR3aa: CASSFNLPGQGAFGQPQHF; CDR3nt: TGTGCCAGCAGTTTCAATTTACCGGGACAGGGGGCGTTCGGGCAGCCCCAGCATTTT
j_gene: TRBJ1-1; d_gene: NA; abundance: NA; v_gene: TRBV7-9; CDR3aa: CALSGQSLNTEAFF; CDR3nt: TGTGCCCTCAGCGGTCAGAGTTTGAACACTGAAGCTTTCTTT
j_gene: TRBJ1-2; d_gene: NA; abundance: NA; v_gene: TRBV9; CDR3aa: CASSLTGSGRYGYTF; CDR3nt: TGTGCCAGCAGCCTTACAGGGTCGGGTCGGTATGGCTACACCTTC
j_gene: TRBJ2-2; d_gene: TRBD2; abundance: NA; v_gene: TRBV23-1; CDR3aa: CASSQPTIAGGKGGELFF; CDR3nt: TGCGCCAGCAGTCAACCAACCATAGCGGGAGGGAAGGGCGGGGAGCTGTTTTTT
j_gene: TRBJ2-5; d_gene: TRBD2; abundance: NA; v_gene: TRBV7-7; CDR3aa: CASSFASGGAETQYF; CDR3nt: TGTGCTAGCAGCTTCGCTAGCGGGGGGGCAGAGACCCAGTACTTC
j_gene: TRBJ2-1; d_gene: NA; abundance: NA; v_gene: TRBV5-6; CDR3aa: CASSFKYGAVKASNEQFF; CDR3nt: TGTGCCAGCAGCTTCAAATACGGCGCAGTTAAAGCTAGCAATGAGCAGTTCTTC
j_gene: TRBJ1-5; d_gene: TRBD1; abundance: once; v_gene: TRBV19; CDR3aa: CASSITGGGLSQPQHF; CDR3nt: TGTGCCAGTAGTATCACAGGGGGGGGTCTAAGTCAGCCCCAGCATTTT
j_gene: TRBJ1-3; d_gene: TRBD1; abundance: NA; v_gene: TRBV2; CDR3aa: CASAPGQGSGNTIYF; CDR3nt: TGTGCCAGCGCTCCGGGACAGGGGTCTGGAAACACCATATATTTT
j_gene: TRBJ1-1; d_gene: TRBD1; abundance: few; v_gene: TRBV12-5; CDR3aa: CASGLTPLGQGEAFF; CDR3nt: TGTGCTAGTGGTTTGACCCCTTTGGGACAGGGAGAAGCTTTCTTT
j_gene: TRBJ1-1; d_gene: TRBD1; abundance: NA; v_gene: TRBV9; CDR3aa: CASSVVPDTGTGNVNTEAFF; CDR3nt: TGTGCCAGCAGCGTTGTACCGGACACCGGGACAGGGAATGTGAACACTGAAGCTTTCTTT
j_gene: TRBJ2-3; d_gene: NA; abundance: NA; v_gene: TRBV2; CDR3aa: CASSHAPDYPAITDTQYF; CDR3nt: TGTGCCAGCAGCCACGCCCCTGACTACCCAGCAATCACAGATACGCAGTATTTT
j_gene: TRBJ2-1; d_gene: TRBD2; abundance: NA; v_gene: TRBV5-6; CDR3aa: CASSTSRRGGGDEQFF; CDR3nt: TGTGCCAGCAGCACTTCAAGGCGGGGGGGCGGCGATGAGCAGTTCTTC
j_gene: TRBJ2-1; d_gene: TRBD2; abundance: NA; v_gene: TRBV2; CDR3aa: CASSPTSGAYNEQFF; CDR3nt: TGTGCCAGCAGTCCGACTAGCGGGGCCTACAATGAGCAGTTCTTC